This is a list of T cell receptor beta chains from one sample in a study of somatic mutations in cytotoxic T cells in rheumatoid arthritis. Clones were sequenced by immunoSEQ multiplex PCR, and TCRdb holds only the in-frame ones, with some missing. Among thousands of clones listed, less than 80% were seen once. The sample taken for sequencing was CD8+ T cells sorted from blood. Receptors originate from a woman in her fifties or sixties in good health. The CDR3 runs from the conserved cysteine through the conserved F or W.

v_call,j_call,cdr3_aa
TRBV19,NA,CASSMGLLYEQYF
TRBV6-6,TRBJ2-7,CASSYGTGFYEQYF
TRBV25-1,TRBJ1-1,CASSEYGNTEAFF
TRBV7-8,TRBJ2-7,CASTRGDRTNEQYF
TRBV4-3,TRBJ2-5,CASSQDGTAQETQYF
TRBV7-9,NA,CASSDTGSSYEQYF
TRBV29-1,TRBJ2-7,CSASGQGGSYEQYF
TRBV2,TRBJ1-5,CASSETGLSRNQPQHF
TRBV5-4,TRBJ1-3,CASSLGTPDTIYF
TRBV7-8,TRBJ2-3,CASSFRGLAGALSTDTQYF
TRBV6-1,TRBJ2-7,CASSERTSGSYEQYF
TRBV11-3,TRBJ2-5,CASSPSGLAGAPPETQYF
TRBV4-1,TRBJ1-1,CASSRTHGGEEAFF
TRBV5-1,TRBJ2-3,CASSLSGAGGTDTQYF
TRBV6-6,TRBJ2-7,CASSYTFEEVSYEQYF
TRBV28,TRBJ2-1,CASSLVSGGYNEQFF
TRBV27,TRBJ2-7,CASSFTGTSYEQYF
TRBV23-1,TRBJ2-5,CASSQSGGSQETQYF
TRBV7-9,TRBJ1-2,CASSLPTGSDYGYTF
TRBV27,TRBJ1-4,CASSYARNEKLFF
TRBV10-3,TRBJ2-5,CAISEEGGETQYF
TRBV29-1,TRBJ2-1,CSAEQTGGGEQFF
TRBV7-9,TRBJ1-6,CASSLGPRDIYSYNSPLHF
TRBV11-2,TRBJ1-1,CASSLGAGTEAFF
TRBV6-5,TRBJ2-7,CASSSLEGGEQYF
TRBV9,TRBJ2-1,CASSVVLAGAYNEQFF
TRBV7-6,TRBJ1-1,CASSQGVEAFF
TRBV5-1,TRBJ1-1,CASSLTGGDEAFF
TRBV6-6,TRBJ2-7,CASSYSNRLSYEQYF
TRBV9,TRBJ2-7,CASSEGLADSYEQYF
TRBV6-5,TRBJ2-1,CASRAEGAFWYEQFF
TRBV6-1,TRBJ1-3,CASDRTGEVKDTIYF
TRBV27,TRBJ1-2,CASSSGYGYTF
TRBV7-9,TRBJ1-1,CASSLAGSSENTEAFF
TRBV5-4,TRBJ2-7,CASSGPLAGGPYEQYF
TRBV6-1,TRBJ2-7,CASSEEFGIYEQYF
TRBV5-5,TRBJ2-7,CASSSRTSFDEQYF
TRBV6-4,TRBJ2-1,CASSAGGIHNEQFF
TRBV9,TRBJ1-5,CASSTGAGGSSNQPQHF
TRBV27,TRBJ2-1,CASSLEASSHNEQFF
TRBV13,TRBJ2-3,CASSYPAGQDSTSGATDTQYF
TRBV9,TRBJ1-2,CASSVVTGEGLDGYTF
TRBV4-1,TRBJ2-2,CASRLGVNTGELFF
TRBV11-3,TRBJ2-5,CASRTRAQETQYF
TRBV30,TRBJ2-1,CAWSVGTSGVTNEQFF
TRBV7-9,TRBJ1-3,CASSLGPGLVNTIYF
TRBV5-6,TRBJ2-1,CASSFGTGGKNEQFF
TRBV9,TRBJ2-1,CASSVALAGANNEQFF
TRBV4-1,TRBJ1-1,CASSLDRGTEAFF
TRBV27,TRBJ2-7,CASSSTGGAYEQYF
TRBV15,TRBJ1-1,CATRYGTEAFF
TRBV27,TRBJ1-1,CASSLSNRGHTEAFF
TRBV7-3,TRBJ1-1,CASSLNTHTEAFF
TRBV4-3,TRBJ1-2,CASSQSDSHNYGYTF
TRBV6-5,TRBJ2-7,CASSYLPGGKYEQYF
TRBV30,TRBJ2-1,CAWNYYNEQFF
TRBV5-6,TRBJ1-1,CASSWSQTPRSEAFF
TRBV7-9,TRBJ1-2,CASSSLTGLNYGYTF